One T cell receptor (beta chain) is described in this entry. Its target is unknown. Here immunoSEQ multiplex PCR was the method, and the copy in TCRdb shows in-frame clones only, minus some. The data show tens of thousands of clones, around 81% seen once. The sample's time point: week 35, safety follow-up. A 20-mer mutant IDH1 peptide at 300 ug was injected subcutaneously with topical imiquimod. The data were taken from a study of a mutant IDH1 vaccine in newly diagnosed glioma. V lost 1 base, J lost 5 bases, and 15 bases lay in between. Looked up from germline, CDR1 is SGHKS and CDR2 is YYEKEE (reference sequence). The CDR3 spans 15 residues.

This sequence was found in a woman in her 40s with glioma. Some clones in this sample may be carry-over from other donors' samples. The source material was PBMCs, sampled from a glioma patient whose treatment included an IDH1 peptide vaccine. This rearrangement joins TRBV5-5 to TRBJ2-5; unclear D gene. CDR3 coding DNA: TGTGCCAGCAGCTTGTCGCAACCAGGAGTCGAGACCCAGTACTTC. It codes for CASSLSQPGVETQYF.